This TCR beta chain comes out of a study of OX40 agonist ivuxolimab in advanced cancers. Regarding the study in general: Ivuxolimab, which targeted the costimulatory receptor OX40 (CD134), was an agonistic, fully human IgG2 monoclonal antibody. Intravenous ivuxolimab was administered to patients every 2 weeks at six dose levels: 0.01, 0.1, 0.3, 1.5, 3 and 10 mg/kg. Among the approximately 54 dose-escalation patients, some 19 had hepatocellular carcinoma, some 15 melanoma, 9 renal cell carcinoma and 9 head and neck cancer. A male proportion of 70% to 90% and a mean age of about 60 years, ranging from 23 to 79, were recorded for the dose-escalation cohort. Prior anti-PD-1, anti-PD-L1 or anti-CTLA-4 therapy was permitted, and 30% to 50% of dose-escalation patients had received checkpoint inhibitors. Partial responses occurred in three dose-escalation patients: two with cutaneous melanoma and one with hepatocellular carcinoma. Peripheral TCRbeta sequencing aimed to test whether ivuxolimab altered TCR sequence diversity and caused clonal T-cell expansion. The monotherapy dose-escalation portion (N ≈ 55 patients) of the phase I ivuxolimab trial is reported in the paper.

The trial excluded patients who had a history of autoimmune disease or were on systemic immunosuppression. Peripheral blood for TCR sequencing was collected from all dose cohorts at baseline, on cycle 4 day 1, and on cycle 7 day 1. Samples were obtained from an open-label, multicenter, first-in-human phase I dose-escalation trial of ivuxolimab. Adults with locally advanced or metastatic head and neck squamous cell, hepatocellular, melanoma or renal cell carcinoma were enrolled in the trial. Before TCR sequencing, CD4+ and CD8+ T cells were separately sorted from peripheral blood. This clone came up once. Its antigen is still unknown. Base qualities are not provided; no much larger clone lies one nucleotide away. For sequencing of the TCRbeta CDR3 region, genomic DNA was extracted from the sorted cells. TCRbeta CDR3 regions were sequenced using the immunoSEQ Assay. Sourced from immuneACCESS, this table was stored by TCRdb with only in-frame sequences that have V and J called. A share of the clones is absent; for the studies checked, an unresolved V gene accounts for under half, and the remainder has no known explanation. Present in this sample are some 80,000 clones, about 90% of which were seen just once. The ten top clones hold 2.8% of the sample.

What the authors observed across the whole study: The antigen specificity of the clonally expanded peripheral T cells was not determined. After ivuxolimab, expanded clones were on average more numerous among CD8+ T cells than among CD4+ T cells. In partial responders in the 0.1-3.0 mg/kg groups, normalized peripheral clonal expansion was found to be among the lowest, especially among CD8+ T cells. Low levels of normalized T-cell clonal expansion were also seen in some patients who did not respond. At doses of 0.1 to 3.0 mg/kg, clonal expansion of both CD4+ and CD8+ blood T cells was observed from baseline to week 6.

The TCR comes from an adult with an advanced solid tumor such as melanoma, head and neck, liver or kidney cancer. This specimen consisted of CD4+ or CD8+ T cells sorted from blood, obtained in a trial of the OX40 agonist ivuxolimab.

CDR3 loop: CASSTQGVGEKLFF. The DNA sequence is as follows: TGTGCCAGCAGCACCCAGGGGGTTGGGGAAAAACTGTTTTTT. Here the chain combines TRBV7-2 and TRBJ1-4; 7 bases in the junction line up with TRBD1. CDR1 is given as SGHTA and CDR2 as FQGNSA, both from the germline V gene. The CDR3 covers 14 residues, taking in both the cysteine and the phenylalanine. Kept here is only the CDR3 DNA, which spans 42 bases and is read in frame from base 1. Ends trimmed: V by 5 bases, J by 8 bases; bases unmatched to a gene: 8.